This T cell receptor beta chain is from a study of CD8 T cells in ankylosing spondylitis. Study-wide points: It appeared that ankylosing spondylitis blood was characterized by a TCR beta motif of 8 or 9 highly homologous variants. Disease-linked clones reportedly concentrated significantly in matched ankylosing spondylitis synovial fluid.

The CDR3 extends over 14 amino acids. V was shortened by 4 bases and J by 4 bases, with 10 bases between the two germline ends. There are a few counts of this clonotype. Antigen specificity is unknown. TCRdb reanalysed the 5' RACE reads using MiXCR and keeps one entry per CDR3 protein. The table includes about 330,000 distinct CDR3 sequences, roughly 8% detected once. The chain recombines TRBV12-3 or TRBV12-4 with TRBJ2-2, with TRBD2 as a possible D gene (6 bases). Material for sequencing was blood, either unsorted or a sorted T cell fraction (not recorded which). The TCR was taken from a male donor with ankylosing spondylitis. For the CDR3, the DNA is TGTGCCAGCAGTTCGGACTATCGCACCGGGGAGCTGTTTTTT. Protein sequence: CASSSDYRTGELFF.